Sequencing of this T cell receptor beta chain was carried out in a study of shared clonotypes between healthy human individuals. It was CD45RO-negative cells, positively selected for CCR7, that made up naive CD8 cells, with terminally differentiated effector memory CD45RA+ cells excluded. This CDR3 region has 15 residues. The V and J ends lost 6 bases and 0 bases respectively, with 9 bases between them. In germline, CDR1 is MNHEY, CDR2 SMNVEV (reference sequence). Clones were read by immunoSEQ multiplex PCR, and TCRdb kept only the in-frame ones, dropping some. The table shows millions of clones, with about 94% occurring only once. Study-wide results and caveats: When compared with the clonotypes that were shared by all four sorted-subset donors, the non-shared clonotypes turned out to have lower generation probabilities.

A remark on this clone: Its target is not known.

The rearrangement uses TRBV27 and TRBJ1-6; D is unresolved. Sequenced material: naive CD8+ T cells sorted from blood. The TCR was taken from a man younger than 30 in good health. The DNA of the CDR3 is TGTGCCAGCAGGCCGGAGAGCTCCTATAATTCACCCCTCCACTTT. This translates into CASRPESSYNSPLHF.